Below, 10 T cell receptor beta chains from the same sample are listed, as sequenced in a study of T cells in localized non-small cell lung cancer. The assay was immunoSEQ multiplex PCR, and TCRdb's table has in-frame clones only and misses some. The data contain over 20,000 clones, around 86% of them seen just once; the ten biggest clones take up around 6.1%. This specimen was peripheral blood, taken before any cancer treatment. Every receptor here comes from a male donor aged 60 or over with stage II squamous cell lung carcinoma.

This clone was picked up one time. The chain employs TRBV21-1 and TRBJ1-3; TRBD1, the table's D call, lacks a check against the DNA. TRBV21-1 is designated a pseudogene. CDR3 length equals 17 residues. The CDR3 loop reads CASSPGGGQGPGNTIYF. CDR3 in DNA: TGTGCCAGCAGTCCTGGAGGGGGACAGGGACCTGGAAACACCATATATTTT.

This clone was seen a handful of times. The genes are TRBV29-1 and TRBJ1-3; D is ambiguous. The CDR3 is 12 amino acids. CDR1 and CDR2 (germline): SQVTM, ANQGSEA. The V and J ends lost 1 base and 8 bases respectively, with 9 bases between them. As DNA, the CDR3 is TGCAGCGTTGAAGCAGGCGGACACACCATATATTTT. Amino acid sequence: CSVEAGGHTIYF.

Details on this clone: Other DNA sequences from this sample encode an identical CDR3 as well. The chain combines TRBV4-2 with TRBJ2-3; D ambiguous. V shed 0 bases and J shed 3 bases, with 7 bases lying between them. The CDR3 runs 14 residues. Germline V gene data show CDR1 as LGHNA and CDR2 as YNFKEQ. CDR3 sequence (DNA): TGTGCCAGCAGCCAAGAGGGAAGGACAGATACGCAGTATTTT. The encoded protein is CASSQEGRTDTQYF.

V gene TRBV7-9 combines with J gene TRBJ2-6; TRBD2 is a possible D gene (5 bases). In germline, CDR1 is SEHNR, CDR2 FQNEAQ (reference sequence). There are 15 residues in the CDR3. V dropped 5 bases and J dropped 4 bases, with 12 bases sitting between them. In nucleotides, the CDR3 is TGTGCCAGCAGCGCCCTAGCTGCCGGGGCCAACGTCCTGACTTTC. Translated: CASSALAAGANVLTF.

CDR3: CASSTDSGLPAPYEQYF. In DNA form, the CDR3 reads TGTGCCAGCAGCACTGATTCCGGACTCCCTGCACCCTACGAGCAGTACTTC. The chain employs TRBV9 and TRBJ2-7; weak D call: TRBD2 (5 bases). The CDR3 has 17 residues. Germline V gives CDR1 SGDLS, CDR2 YYNGEE. Trimming cost V 4 bases and J 2 bases, with 22 bases left between them.

This clone was seen just once. The chain is built from TRBV28 and TRBJ1-1, with D unresolved. The CDR3 has 15 residues. The V gene lost 7 bases and the J gene lost 5 bases, with 20 bases spanning the gap. Germline-derived CDR1 and CDR2 are MDHEN and SYDVKM. The CDR3 sequence: CASISTRLGTTEAFF. CDR3 nucleotides: TGTGCCAGCATATCGACGAGGCTGGGAACGACTGAAGCTTTCTTT.

The gene calls are TRBV19 and TRBJ1-1, with a weak D call TRBD1 (6 bases). The V end lost 4 bases, the J end lost 1 base, and 13 bases lay between the germline ends. CDR3 length equals 15 residues. Germline CDR1 and CDR2: LNHDA and SQIVND (reference sequence). The chain's CDR3 is CASSTDSLSNTEAFF. CDR3 in DNA: TGTGCCAGTAGTACGGACAGCCTCTCGAACACTGAAGCTTTCTTT.

This chain joins TRBV15 and TRBJ2-7, with a weak D call TRBD2 (7 bases). The V and J ends lost 1 base and 2 bases respectively, with 9 bases between them. The CDR3 contains 14 residues. The germline V gene has CDR1 LNHNV and CDR2 YYDKDF (reference sequence). This CDR3 reads CATSRGGGTYEQYF. The CDR3 nucleotides read TGTGCCACCAGCAGAGGGGGGGGCACCTACGAGCAGTACTTC.

This chain uses TRBV6-5 with TRBJ2-7; weak D call: TRBD1 (6 bases). The germline V gene encodes CDR1 MNHEY and CDR2 SVGAGI. The CDR3 contains 15 residues. V lost 6 bases to trimming and J lost 2 bases, with 17 bases between them. The CDR3 DNA sequence: TGTGCCAGCAGGCGCGGTGGACAGCTTCCCTACGAGCAGTACTTC. Its translation is CASRRGGQLPYEQYF.

The chain is built from TRBV7-9 and TRBJ1-5, with 8 bases that match TRBD1. The CDR3 is made up of 15 amino acids. V lost 4 bases to trimming and J lost 3 bases; unmatched junction nucleotides: 5. Germline CDR1 is SEHNR and CDR2 is FQNEAQ (reference sequence). The CDR3 nucleotides read TGTGCCAGCAGCTACCCGGACAGGGTCAATCAGCCCCAGCATTTT. Amino acids: CASSYPDRVNQPQHF.